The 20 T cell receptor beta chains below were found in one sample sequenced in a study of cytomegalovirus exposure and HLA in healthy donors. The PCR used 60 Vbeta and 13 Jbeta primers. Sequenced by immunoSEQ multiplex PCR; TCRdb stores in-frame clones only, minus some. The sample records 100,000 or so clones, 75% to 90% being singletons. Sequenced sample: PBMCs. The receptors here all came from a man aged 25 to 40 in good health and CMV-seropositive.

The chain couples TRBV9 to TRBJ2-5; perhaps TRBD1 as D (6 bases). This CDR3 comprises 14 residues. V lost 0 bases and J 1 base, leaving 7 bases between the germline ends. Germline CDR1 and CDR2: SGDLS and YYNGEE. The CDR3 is CASSVDRVQETQYF. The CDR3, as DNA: TGTGCCAGCAGCGTAGACAGGGTCCAAGAGACCCAGTACTTC.

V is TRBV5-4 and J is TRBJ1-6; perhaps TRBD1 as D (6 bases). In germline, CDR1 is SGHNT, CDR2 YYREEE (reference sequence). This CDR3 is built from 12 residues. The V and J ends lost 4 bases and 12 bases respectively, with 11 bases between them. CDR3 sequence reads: CASSGQPGPLHF. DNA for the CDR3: TGTGCCAGCAGCGGACAGCCCGGACCCCTCCACTTT.

CDR3 sequence: CASIPTVTGTNYGYTF. DNA of the CDR3: TGTGCCAGTATCCCAACCGTGACAGGGACGAACTATGGCTACACCTTC. This chain connects TRBV19 to TRBJ1-2, with 7 bases aligning to TRBD1. In germline, CDR1 is LNHDA, CDR2 SQIVND (reference sequence). This CDR3 is built from 16 residues. V was pared by 7 bases and J by 2 bases, with 13 bases of the junction left unmatched.

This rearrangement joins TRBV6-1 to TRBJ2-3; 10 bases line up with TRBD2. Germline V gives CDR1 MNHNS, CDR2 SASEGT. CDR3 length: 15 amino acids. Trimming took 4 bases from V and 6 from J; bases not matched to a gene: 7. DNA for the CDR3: TGTGCCAGCAGTGGAAAGCGGGGGGGCCCGGATACGCAGTATTTT. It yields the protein CASSGKRGGPDTQYF.

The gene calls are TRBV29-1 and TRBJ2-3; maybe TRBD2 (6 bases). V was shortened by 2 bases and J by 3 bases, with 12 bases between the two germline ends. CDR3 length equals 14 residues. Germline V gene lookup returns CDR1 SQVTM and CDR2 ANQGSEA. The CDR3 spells CSVEKGRGTDTQYF. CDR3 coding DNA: TGCAGCGTTGAAAAGGGCCGGGGGACAGATACGCAGTATTTT.

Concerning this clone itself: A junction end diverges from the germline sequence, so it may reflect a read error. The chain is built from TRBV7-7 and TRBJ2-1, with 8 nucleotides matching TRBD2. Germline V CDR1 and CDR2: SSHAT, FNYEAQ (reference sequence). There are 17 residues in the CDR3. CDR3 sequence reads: CASSLGARGDTYNEQFF. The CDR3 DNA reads TGTGCTAGCAGCTTAGGTGCGCGGGGGGACACCTACAATGAGCAGTTCTTC. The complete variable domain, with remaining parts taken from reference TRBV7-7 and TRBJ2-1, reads GAGVSQSPRYKVTKRGQDVTLRCDPISSHATLYWYQQALGQGPEFLTYFNYEAQPDKSGLPSDRFSAERPEGSISTLTIQRTEQRDSAMYRCASSLGARGDTYNEQFFGPGTRLTVL.

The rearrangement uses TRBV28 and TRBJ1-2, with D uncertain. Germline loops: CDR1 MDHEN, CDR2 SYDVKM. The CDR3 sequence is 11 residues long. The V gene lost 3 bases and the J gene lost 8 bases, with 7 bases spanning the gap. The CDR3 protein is CASSFGGGYTF. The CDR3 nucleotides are TGTGCCAGCAGTTTTGGAGGAGGCTACACCTTC.

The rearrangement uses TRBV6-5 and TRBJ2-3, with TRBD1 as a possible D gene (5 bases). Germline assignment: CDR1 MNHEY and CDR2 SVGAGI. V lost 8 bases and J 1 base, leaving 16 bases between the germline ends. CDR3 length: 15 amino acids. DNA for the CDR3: TGTGCCAGCGGCCTAGGGGCCCGAGGCACAGATACGCAGTATTTT. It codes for CASGLGARGTDTQYF.

The CDR3 DNA follows: TGCAGCGTTTTCGATCCCAGCGGGTTTAGCACAGATACGCAGTATTTT. Protein sequence: CSVFDPSGFSTDTQYF. The V gene is TRBV29-1, the J gene TRBJ2-3; tentatively, D is TRBD2 (6 bases). CDR3 length: 16 amino acids. CDR1 is SQVTM, CDR2 ANQGSEA, per germline. Between the trimmed V and J ends, which lost 5 bases and 0 bases, there was a span of 18 bases.

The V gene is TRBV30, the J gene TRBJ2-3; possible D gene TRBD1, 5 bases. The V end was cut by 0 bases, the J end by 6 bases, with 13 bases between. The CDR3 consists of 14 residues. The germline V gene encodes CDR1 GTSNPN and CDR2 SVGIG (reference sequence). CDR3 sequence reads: CAWSVDHGADTQYF. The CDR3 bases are TGTGCCTGGAGTGTGGACCATGGGGCGGATACGCAGTATTTT. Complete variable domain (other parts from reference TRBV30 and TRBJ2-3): SQTIHQWPATLVQPVGSPLSLECTVEGTSNPNLYWYRQAAGRGLQLLFYSVGIGQISSEVPQNLSASRPQDRQFILSSKKLLLSDSGFYLCAWSVDHGADTQYFGPGTRLTVL.

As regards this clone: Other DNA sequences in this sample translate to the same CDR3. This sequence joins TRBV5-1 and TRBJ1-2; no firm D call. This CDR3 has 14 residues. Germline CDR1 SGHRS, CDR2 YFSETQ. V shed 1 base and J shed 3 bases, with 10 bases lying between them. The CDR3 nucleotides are TGCGCCAGCAGCTTGCTAGGTGGCGACTATGGCTACACCTTC. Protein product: CASSLLGGDYGYTF.

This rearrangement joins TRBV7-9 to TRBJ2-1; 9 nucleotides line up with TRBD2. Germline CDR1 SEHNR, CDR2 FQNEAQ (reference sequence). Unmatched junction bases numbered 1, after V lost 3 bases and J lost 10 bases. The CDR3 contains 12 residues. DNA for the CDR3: TGTGCCAGCAGCTTGACTAGCGGAGAGCAGTTCTTC. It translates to CASSLTSGEQFF.

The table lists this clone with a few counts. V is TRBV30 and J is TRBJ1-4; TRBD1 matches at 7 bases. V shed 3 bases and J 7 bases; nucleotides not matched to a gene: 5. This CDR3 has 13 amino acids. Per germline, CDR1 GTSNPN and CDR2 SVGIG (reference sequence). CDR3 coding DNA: TGTGCCTGGAGACGTGCAGGGGGTGAAAAACTGTTTTTT. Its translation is CAWRRAGGEKLFF. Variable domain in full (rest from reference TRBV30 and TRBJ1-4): SQTIHQWPATLVQPVGSPLSLECTVEGTSNPNLYWYRQAAGRGLQLLFYSVGIGQISSEVPQNLSASRPQDRQFILSSKKLLLSDSGFYLCAWRRAGGEKLFFGSGTQLSVL.

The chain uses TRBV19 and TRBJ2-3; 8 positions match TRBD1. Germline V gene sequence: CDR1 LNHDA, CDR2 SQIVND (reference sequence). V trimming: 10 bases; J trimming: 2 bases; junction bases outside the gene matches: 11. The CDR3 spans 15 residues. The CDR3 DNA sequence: TGTGCCACCAGGACAGGGCTCTTAAACACAGATACGCAGTATTTT. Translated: CATRTGLLNTDTQYF.

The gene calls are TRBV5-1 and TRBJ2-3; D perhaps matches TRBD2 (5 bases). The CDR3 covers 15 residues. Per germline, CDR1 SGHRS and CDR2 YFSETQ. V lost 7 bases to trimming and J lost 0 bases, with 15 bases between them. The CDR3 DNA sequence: TGCGCCAGCCGTCCGCCCAGCGGTAGCACAGATACGCAGTATTTT. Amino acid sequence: CASRPPSGSTDTQYF.

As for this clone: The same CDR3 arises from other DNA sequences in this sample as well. The CDR3 loop is CAISEQGYEQYF. CDR3 nucleotide sequence: TGTGCCATCAGTGAACAGGGCTACGAGCAGTACTTC. The chain uses TRBV10-3 and TRBJ2-7, with a weak D call TRBD1 (6 bases). CDR1 and CDR2 (germline): ENHRY, SYGVKD. The CDR3 spans 12 residues. V was clipped by 3 bases and J by 3 bases, with 6 bases between them.

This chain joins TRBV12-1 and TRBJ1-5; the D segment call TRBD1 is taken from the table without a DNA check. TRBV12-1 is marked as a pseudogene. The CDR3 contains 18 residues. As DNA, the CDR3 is TGTGCCAGCAGCGCAGCTGGGACAGAAACGTATAGCAATCAGCCCCAGCATTTT. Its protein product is CASSAAGTETYSNQPQHF.

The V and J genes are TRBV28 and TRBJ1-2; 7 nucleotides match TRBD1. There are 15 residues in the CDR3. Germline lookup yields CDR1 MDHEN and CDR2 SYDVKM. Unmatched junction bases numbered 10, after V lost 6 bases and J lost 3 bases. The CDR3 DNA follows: TGTGCCAGCAGCCCCGGGACAGCGCGTTACTATGGCTACACCTTC. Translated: CASSPGTARYYGYTF.

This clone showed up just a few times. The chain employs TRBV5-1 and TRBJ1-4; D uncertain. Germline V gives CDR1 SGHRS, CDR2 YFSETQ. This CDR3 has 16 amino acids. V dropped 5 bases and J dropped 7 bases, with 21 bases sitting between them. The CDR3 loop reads CASSPGRAKESEKLFF. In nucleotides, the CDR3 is TGCGCCAGCAGTCCCGGGAGGGCGAAGGAGTCTGAAAAACTGTTTTTT.

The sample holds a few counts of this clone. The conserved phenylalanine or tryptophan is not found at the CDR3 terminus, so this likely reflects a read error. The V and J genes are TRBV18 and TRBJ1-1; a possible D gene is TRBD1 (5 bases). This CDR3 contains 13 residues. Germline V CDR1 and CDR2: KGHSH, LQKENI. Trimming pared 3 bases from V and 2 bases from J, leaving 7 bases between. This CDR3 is CASSPGDNTEAFV. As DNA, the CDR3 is TGTGCCAGCTCACCGGGGGACAACACTGAAGCTTTCGTT.